This paragraph reports one TCR beta chain. Its cognate antigen is unknown. The sample belongs to a study of T cell responses to AZD1222 COVID-19 vaccine. Sequencing was performed with immunoSEQ multiplex PCR; in TCRdb, only in-frame clones are kept and a portion is missing. The sample lists about 130,000 clones, roughly nine tenths occurring once. Points from the study as a whole: It was only after the peak T cell response that any repertoires were sampled. Nearly half of the spike-specific TCRs reportedly recognize variant regions that carry no mutations. Donors were mostly white British, more females; clonal diversity possibly underestimated. The CD4 TCRs associated with vaccination extended across spike and predominated at 160-218 and 743-854.

The CDR3 is 15 amino acids. The germline gives CDR1 MGHDK, CDR2 SYGVNS. The V end was cut by 3 bases, the J end by 0 bases, with 8 bases between. The sample consisted of peripheral blood, taken 28 days after the second AZD1222 dose. This sequence originates from an adult who received the AZD1222 COVID-19 vaccine. The chain uses TRBV25-1 and TRBJ2-2; D call uncertain. This CDR3 reads CASSDGPANTGELFF. The DNA of the CDR3 is TGTGCCAGCAGTGACGGGCCCGCGAACACCGGGGAGCTGTTTTTT.